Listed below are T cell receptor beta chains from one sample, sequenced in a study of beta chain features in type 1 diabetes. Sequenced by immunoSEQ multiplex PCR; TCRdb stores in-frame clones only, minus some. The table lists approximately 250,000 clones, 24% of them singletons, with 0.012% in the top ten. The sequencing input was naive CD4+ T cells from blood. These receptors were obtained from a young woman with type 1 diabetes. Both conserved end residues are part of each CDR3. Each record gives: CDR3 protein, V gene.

CASGEGDTQYF	TRBV2
CASSHLPGQGMETQYF	TRBV7-9
CASSVVNGGKVSEQFF	TRBV9
CASSGTSGYNEQFF	TRBV5-1
CASSFGGNDEQFF	TRBV11-2
CSVEELSSGNTIYF	TRBV29-1
CASKFDPGMAGELFF	TRBV2
CASSENSGSFYEQYF	TRBV6-1
CASMGRPYNEQFF	TRBV14
CASSRLWREGPYNEQFF	TRBV7-9
CASSLAGYNTEAFF	TRBV7-9
CASSPAGRGDYGYTF	TRBV28
CASSLSSSGLAGNEQFF	TRBV7-3
CASSPFGVTSYTDTQYF	TRBV5-6
CASSLPGLAGVSEQYF	TRBV5-1
CAWSEGQETQYF	TRBV30
CASSPPSTYEQYF	TRBV18
CASTLAGVYGYTF	TRBV19
CASSQGLAGAYEQYF	TRBV4-1
CASSLAAGGTDTQYF	TRBV5-1
CASSQGRASGSYNKQFF	TRBV4-1
CASRGTGGNYEQYF	TRBV2
CASSGTGTLNTEAFF	TRBV9
CASLGTSGRSEQYF	TRBV28
CASSYRSIANTEAFF	TRBV6-5